This T cell receptor beta chain was recorded in a study of OX40 agonist ivuxolimab in advanced cancers. About the study as a whole: The costimulatory receptor OX40 (CD134) was targeted by ivuxolimab, a fully human IgG2 agonistic monoclonal antibody. In the dose-escalation cohort, more than 75% of patients were male, and the mean age was approximately 60 years, with a range of about 23 to 90. Intravenous ivuxolimab was administered to patients every 2 weeks at six dose levels: 0.01, 0.1, 0.3, 1.5, 3 and 10 mg/kg. Of the approximately 50 patients in dose escalation, 19 had hepatocellular carcinoma, some 15 had melanoma, 9 had renal cell carcinoma and 9 had head and neck cancer. Peripheral TCRbeta sequencing was intended to test whether TCR sequence diversity was altered and clonal T-cell expansion was caused by ivuxolimab. Partial responses were achieved by three dose-escalation patients, of whom one had hepatocellular carcinoma and two had cutaneous melanoma. Prior anti-PD-1, anti-PD-L1 or anti-CTLA-4 therapy was permitted, and approximately 42% of dose-escalation patients had received checkpoint inhibitors. The paper covers the monotherapy dose-escalation part of the phase I ivuxolimab trial, which included N of about 50 patients.

As regards this clone: Its antigen target is currently unknown. Base qualities were left out, and no much larger clone turns up one base away.

The CDR3 spans 14 residues, from the cysteine through the phenylalanine. The CDR3 DNA has 42 bases and is translated from base 1. From the germline V gene, CDR1 is MRHNA and CDR2 is SNTAGT. Clipping removes 5 bases from V and 9 bases from J, with 8 as the unmatched junction base count. The paper as a whole reports these results and caveats: At doses of 0.1 to 3.0 mg/kg, clonal expansion of both CD4+ and CD8+ T cells in blood was seen between baseline and week 6. On average, CD8+ T cells showed more expanded clones than CD4+ T cells after ivuxolimab. Low levels of normalized T-cell clonal expansion were also seen in some nonresponding patients. The antigen specificity of the clonally expanded peripheral T cells was not determined. In the 0.1-3.0 mg/kg groups, partial responders had among the lowest normalized peripheral clonal expansion, particularly in CD8+ T cells.

For sequencing of the TCRbeta CDR3 region, genomic DNA was extracted from the sorted cells. The immunoSEQ Assay was used to sequence the TCRbeta CDR3 regions. Sourced from immuneACCESS, this table was stored by TCRdb with only in-frame sequences that have V and J called. A share of the clones is absent; for the studies checked, an unresolved V gene accounts for under half, and the remainder has no known explanation. The sample profile shows roughly 80,000 clones; approximately 89% of them were found once. The ten most abundant clones make up 2.2% of the sample. Patients with autoimmune disease history or receiving systemic immunosuppression were excluded from the trial. Peripheral blood for TCR sequencing was collected from all dose cohorts at baseline, on cycle 4 day 1, and on cycle 7 day 1. Samples were obtained from an open-label, multicenter, first-in-human phase I dose-escalation trial of ivuxolimab. Adults with locally advanced or metastatic melanoma, renal cell, hepatocellular, or head and neck squamous cell carcinoma were enrolled in the trial. Before TCR sequencing, CD4+ T cells and CD8+ T cells from peripheral blood were sorted into separate populations.

The V and J segments used are TRBV6-4 and TRBJ2-1; 9 central nucleotides agree with TRBD1. The TCR originated in an adult with an advanced solid tumor such as melanoma, head and neck, liver or kidney cancer. Here the sequenced sample was CD4+ or CD8+ T cells sorted from blood, taken in a trial of the OX40 agonist ivuxolimab. The base sequence is TGTGCCAGCAGTACCGGGACAGGGTCAAGTGAGCAGTTCTTC. Translated, it gives CASSTGTGSSEQFF.